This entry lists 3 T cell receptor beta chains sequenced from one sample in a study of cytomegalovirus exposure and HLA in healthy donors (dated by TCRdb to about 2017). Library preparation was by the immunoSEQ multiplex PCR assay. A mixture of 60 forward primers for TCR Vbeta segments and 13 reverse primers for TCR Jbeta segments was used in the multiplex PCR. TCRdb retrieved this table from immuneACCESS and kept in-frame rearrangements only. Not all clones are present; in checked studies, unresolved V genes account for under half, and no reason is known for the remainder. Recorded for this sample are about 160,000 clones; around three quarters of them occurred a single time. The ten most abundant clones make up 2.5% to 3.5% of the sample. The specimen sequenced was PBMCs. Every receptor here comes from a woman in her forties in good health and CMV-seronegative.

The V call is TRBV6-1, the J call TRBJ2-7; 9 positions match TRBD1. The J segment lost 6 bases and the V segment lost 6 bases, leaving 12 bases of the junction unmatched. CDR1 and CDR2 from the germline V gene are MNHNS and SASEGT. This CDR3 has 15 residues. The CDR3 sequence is CASSVRRDRASEQYF. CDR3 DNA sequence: TGTGCCAGCAGCGTCAGACGGGACAGGGCCTCCGAGCAGTACTTC.

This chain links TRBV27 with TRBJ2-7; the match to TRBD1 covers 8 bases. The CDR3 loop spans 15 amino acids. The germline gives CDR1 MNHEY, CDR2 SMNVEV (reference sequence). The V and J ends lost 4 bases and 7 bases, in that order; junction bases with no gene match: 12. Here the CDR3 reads CASSSQGAGEWEQYF. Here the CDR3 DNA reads TGTGCCAGCAGTTCCCAGGGGGCCGGGGAATGGGAGCAGTACTTC.

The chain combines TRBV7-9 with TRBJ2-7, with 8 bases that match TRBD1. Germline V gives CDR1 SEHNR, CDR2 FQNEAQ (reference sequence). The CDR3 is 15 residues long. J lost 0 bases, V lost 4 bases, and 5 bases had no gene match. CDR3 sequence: CASSSSRGPSYEQYF. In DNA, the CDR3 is TGTGCCAGCAGCTCCTCCAGGGGGCCCTCCTACGAGCAGTACTTC.